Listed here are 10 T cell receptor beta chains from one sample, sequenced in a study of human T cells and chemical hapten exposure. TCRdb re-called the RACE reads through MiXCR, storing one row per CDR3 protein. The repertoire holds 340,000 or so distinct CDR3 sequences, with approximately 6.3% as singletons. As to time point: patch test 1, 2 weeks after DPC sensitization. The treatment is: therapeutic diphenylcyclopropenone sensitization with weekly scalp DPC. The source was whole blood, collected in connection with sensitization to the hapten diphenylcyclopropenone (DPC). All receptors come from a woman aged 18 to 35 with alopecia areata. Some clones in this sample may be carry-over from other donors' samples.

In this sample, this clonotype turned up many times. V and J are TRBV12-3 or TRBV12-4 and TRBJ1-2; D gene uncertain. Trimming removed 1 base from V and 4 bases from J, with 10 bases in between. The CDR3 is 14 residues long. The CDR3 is CASSLVGPSYGYTF. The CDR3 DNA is TGTGCCAGCAGTTTAGTCGGGCCGAGCTATGGCTACACCTTC.

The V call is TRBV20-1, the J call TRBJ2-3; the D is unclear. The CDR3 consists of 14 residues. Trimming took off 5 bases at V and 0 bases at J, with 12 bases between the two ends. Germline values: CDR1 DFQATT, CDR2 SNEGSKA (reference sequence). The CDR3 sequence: CSAETQDSTDTQYF. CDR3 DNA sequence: TGCAGTGCTGAGACGCAGGATAGCACAGATACGCAGTATTTT.

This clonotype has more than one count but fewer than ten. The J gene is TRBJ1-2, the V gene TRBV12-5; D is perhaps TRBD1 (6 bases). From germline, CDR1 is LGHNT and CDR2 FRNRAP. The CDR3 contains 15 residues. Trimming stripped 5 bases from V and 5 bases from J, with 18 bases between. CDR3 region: CASGREAGALYGYTF. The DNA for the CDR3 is TGTGCTAGTGGTCGTGAGGCGGGGGCACTATATGGCTACACCTTC.

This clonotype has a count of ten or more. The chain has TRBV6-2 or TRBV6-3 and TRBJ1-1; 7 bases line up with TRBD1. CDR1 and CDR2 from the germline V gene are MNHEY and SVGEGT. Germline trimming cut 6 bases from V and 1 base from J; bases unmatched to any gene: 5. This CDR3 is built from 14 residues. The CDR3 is CASRKGTANTEAFF. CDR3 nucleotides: TGTGCCAGCAGAAAAGGGACAGCGAACACTGAAGCTTTCTTT.

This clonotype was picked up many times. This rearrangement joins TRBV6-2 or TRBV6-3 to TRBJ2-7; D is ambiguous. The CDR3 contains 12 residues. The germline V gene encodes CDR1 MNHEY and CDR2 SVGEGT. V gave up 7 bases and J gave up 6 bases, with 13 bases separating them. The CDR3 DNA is TGTGCCAGCACTGACCGTTCGACCGAGCAGTACTTC. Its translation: CASTDRSTEQYF.

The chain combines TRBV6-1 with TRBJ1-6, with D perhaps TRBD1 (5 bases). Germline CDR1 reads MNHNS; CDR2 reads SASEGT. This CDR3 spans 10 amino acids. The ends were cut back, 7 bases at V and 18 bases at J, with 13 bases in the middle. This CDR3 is CASIEDTTHF. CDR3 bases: TGTGCCAGCATCGAGGACACAACCCACTTT.

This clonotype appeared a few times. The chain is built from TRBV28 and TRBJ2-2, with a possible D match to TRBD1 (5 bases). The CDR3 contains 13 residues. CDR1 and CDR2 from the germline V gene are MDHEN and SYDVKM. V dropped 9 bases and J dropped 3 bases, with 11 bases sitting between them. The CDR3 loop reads CASLDTDTGELFF. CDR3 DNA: TGTGCCAGTTTGGACACCGACACCGGGGAGCTGTTTTTT.

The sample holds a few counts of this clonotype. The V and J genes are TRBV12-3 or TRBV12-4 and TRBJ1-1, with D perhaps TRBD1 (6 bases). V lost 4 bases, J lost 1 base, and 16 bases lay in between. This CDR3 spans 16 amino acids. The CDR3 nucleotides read TGTGCCAGCAGTTGGGACACCCGATACACGAACACTGAAGCTTTCTTT. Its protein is CASSWDTRYTNTEAFF.

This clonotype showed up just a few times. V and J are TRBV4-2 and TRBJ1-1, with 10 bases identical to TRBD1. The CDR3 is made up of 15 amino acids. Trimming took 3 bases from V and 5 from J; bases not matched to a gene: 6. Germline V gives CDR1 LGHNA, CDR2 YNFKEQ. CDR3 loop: CASSHGGTGVTEAFF. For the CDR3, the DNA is TGTGCCAGCAGCCATGGCGGGACAGGGGTAACTGAAGCTTTCTTT.

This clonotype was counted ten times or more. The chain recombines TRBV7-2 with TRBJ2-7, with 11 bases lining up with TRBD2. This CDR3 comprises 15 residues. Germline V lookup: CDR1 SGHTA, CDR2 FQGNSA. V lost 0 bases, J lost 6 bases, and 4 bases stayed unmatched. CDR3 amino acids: CASSLAWTSGSEQYF. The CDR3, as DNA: TGTGCCAGCAGCTTAGCATGGACTAGCGGGTCCGAGCAGTACTTC.